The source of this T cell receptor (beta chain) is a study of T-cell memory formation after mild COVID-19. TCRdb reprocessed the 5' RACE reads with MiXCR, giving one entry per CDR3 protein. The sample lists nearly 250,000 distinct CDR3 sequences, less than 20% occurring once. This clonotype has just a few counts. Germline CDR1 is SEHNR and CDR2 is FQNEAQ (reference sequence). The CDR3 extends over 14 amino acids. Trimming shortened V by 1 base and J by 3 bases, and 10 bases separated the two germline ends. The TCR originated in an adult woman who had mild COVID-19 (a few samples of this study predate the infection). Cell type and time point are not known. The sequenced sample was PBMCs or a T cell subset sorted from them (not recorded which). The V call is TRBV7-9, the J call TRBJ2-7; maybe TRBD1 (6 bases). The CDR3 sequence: CASSLDPGVYEQYF. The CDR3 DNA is TGTGCCAGCAGCTTAGACCCAGGGGTCTACGAGCAGTACTTC.